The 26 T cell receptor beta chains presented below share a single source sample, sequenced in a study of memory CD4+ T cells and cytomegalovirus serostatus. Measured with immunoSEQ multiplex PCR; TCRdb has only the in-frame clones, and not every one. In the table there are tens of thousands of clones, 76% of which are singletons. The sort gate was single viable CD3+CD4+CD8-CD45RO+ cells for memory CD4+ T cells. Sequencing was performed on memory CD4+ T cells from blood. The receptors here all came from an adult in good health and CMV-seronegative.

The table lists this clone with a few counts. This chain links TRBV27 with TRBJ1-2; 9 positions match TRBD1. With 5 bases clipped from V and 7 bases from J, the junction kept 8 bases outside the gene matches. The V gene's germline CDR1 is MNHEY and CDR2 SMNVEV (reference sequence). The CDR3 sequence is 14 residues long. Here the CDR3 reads CASSPTGGLRGYTF. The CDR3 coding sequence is TGTGCCAGCAGTCCCACAGGGGGCTTGCGTGGCTACACCTTC.

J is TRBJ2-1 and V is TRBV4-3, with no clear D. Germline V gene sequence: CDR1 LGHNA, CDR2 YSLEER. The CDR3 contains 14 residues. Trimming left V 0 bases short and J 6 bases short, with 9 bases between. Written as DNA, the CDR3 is TGCGCCAGCAGCCAAGATCTCAGCTCCAATGAGCAGTTCTTC. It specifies CASSQDLSSNEQFF.

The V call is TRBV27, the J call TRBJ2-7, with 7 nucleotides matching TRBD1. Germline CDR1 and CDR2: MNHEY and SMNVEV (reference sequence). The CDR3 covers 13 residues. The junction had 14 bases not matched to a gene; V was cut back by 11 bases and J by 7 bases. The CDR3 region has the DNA TGTGCCTGTCGGGGACAGACCCTGAAAGAGCAGTACTTC. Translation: CACRGQTLKEQYF.

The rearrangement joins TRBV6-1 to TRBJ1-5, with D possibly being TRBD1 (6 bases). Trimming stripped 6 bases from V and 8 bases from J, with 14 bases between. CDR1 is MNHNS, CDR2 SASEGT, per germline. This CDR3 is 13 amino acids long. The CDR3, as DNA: TGTGCCAGCAGCCCAACAGGGACGGAGCCCCAGCATTTT. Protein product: CASSPTGTEPQHF.

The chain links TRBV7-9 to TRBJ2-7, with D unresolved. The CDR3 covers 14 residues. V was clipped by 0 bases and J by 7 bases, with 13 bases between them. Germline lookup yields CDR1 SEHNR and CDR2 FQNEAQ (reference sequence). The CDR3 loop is CASSLAGDVGEQYF. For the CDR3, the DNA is TGTGCCAGCAGCTTAGCCGGAGACGTAGGAGAGCAGTACTTC. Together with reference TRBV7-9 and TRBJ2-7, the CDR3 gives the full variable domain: DTGVSQNPRHKITKRGQNVTFRCDPISEHNRLYWYRQTLGQGPEFLTYFQNEAQLEKSRLLSDRFSAERPKGSFSTLEIQRTEQGDSAMYLCASSLAGDVGEQYFGPGTRLTVT.

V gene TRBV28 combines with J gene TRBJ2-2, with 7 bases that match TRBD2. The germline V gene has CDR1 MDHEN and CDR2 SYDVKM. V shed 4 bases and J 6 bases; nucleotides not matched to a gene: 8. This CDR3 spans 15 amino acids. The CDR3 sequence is CASSSSSGLAGELFF. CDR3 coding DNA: TGTGCCAGCAGTTCTTCTAGCGGTCTCGCCGGGGAGCTGTTTTTT. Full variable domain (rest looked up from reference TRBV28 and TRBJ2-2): DVKVTQSSRYLVKRTGEKVFLECVQDMDHENMFWYRQDPGLGLRLIYFSYDVKMKEKGDIPEGYSVSREKKERFSLILESASTNQTSMYLCASSSSSGLAGELFFGEGSRLTVL.

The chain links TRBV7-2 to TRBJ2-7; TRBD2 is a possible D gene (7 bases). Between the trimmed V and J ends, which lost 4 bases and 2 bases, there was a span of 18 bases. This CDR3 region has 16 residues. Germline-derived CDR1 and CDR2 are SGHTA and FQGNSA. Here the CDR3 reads CASSSGGGSPPYEQYF. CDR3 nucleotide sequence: TGTGCCAGCAGCTCCGGGGGCGGGAGTCCCCCCTACGAGCAGTACTTC.

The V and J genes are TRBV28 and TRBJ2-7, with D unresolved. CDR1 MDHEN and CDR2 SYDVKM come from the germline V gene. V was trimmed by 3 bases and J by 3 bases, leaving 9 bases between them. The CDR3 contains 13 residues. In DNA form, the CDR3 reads TGTGCCAGCAGTTTGGTTTTGGGCTACGAGCAGTACTTC. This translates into CASSLVLGYEQYF.

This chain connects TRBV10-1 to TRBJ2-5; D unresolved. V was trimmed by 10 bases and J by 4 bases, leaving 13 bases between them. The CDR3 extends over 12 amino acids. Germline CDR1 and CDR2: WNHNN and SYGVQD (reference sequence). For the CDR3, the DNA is TGCGCCACCTCCCGGCCCGGAGAGACCCAGTACTTC. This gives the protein CATSRPGETQYF.

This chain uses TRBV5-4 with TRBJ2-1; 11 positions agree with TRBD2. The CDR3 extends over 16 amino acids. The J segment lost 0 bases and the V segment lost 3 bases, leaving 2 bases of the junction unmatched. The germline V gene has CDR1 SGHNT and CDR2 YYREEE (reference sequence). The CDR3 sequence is CASSSTSGSSYNEQFF. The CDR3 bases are TGTGCCAGCAGCTCTACTAGCGGGAGCTCCTACAATGAGCAGTTCTTC.

This chain's CDR3 is CASSYQTGGQDTQYF. The CDR3 region has the DNA TGTGCCAGCAGTTACCAAACAGGGGGGCAAGATACGCAGTATTTT. The V call is TRBV6-6, the J call TRBJ2-3, with 8 bases aligning to TRBD1. This CDR3 spans 15 amino acids. The ends lost 2 bases at V and 5 bases at J; junction bases unmatched: 6. Germline V gives CDR1 MNHNY, CDR2 SVGAGI (reference sequence).

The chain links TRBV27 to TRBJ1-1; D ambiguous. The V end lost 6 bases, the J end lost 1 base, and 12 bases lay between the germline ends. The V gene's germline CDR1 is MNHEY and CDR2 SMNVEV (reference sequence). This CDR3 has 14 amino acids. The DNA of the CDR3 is TGTGCCAGCAGCCTCTATAGAACGAACACTGAAGCTTTCTTT. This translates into CASSLYRTNTEAFF.

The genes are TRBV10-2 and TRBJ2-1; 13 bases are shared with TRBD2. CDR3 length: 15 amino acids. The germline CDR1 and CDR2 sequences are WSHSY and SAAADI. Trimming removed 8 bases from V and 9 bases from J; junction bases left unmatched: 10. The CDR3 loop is CASSLAGGPVGEQFF. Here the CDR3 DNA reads TGCGCCAGCTCACTAGCGGGAGGGCCCGTGGGTGAGCAGTTCTTC.

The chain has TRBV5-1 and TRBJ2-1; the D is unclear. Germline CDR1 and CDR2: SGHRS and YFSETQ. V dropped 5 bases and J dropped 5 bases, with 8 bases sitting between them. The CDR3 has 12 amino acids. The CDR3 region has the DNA TGCGCCAGCAGTTTTTTTGACAATGAGCAGTTCTTC. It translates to CASSFFDNEQFF.

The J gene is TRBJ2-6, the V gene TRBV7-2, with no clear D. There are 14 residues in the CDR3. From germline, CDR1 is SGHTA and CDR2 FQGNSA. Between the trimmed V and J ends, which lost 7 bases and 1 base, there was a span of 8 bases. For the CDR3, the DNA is TGTGCCAGCACTGCACCTTCTGGGGCCAACGTCCTGACTTTC. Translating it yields CASTAPSGANVLTF.

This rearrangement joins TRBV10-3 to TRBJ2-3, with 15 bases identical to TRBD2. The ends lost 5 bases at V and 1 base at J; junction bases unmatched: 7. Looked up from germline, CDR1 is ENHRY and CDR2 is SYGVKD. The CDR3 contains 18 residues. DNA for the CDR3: TGTGCCATCAGTCTGGGACTAGCGGGAGGACCGGGCACAGATACGCAGTATTTT. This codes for CAISLGLAGGPGTDTQYF.

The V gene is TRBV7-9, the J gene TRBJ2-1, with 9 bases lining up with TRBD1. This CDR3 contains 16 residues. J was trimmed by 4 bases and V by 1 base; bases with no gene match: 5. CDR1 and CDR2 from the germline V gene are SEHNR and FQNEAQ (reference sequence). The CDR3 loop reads CASSLDGTGRYNEQFF. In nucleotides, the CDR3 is TGTGCCAGCAGCTTAGATGGGACAGGGCGTTACAATGAGCAGTTCTTC.

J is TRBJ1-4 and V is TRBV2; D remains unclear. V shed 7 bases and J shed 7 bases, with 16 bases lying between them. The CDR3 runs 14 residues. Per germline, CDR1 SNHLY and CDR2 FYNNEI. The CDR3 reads CASTQEDGSEKLFF. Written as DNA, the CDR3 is TGTGCCAGCACCCAAGAGGACGGGTCTGAAAAACTGTTTTTT.

CDR3 nucleotide sequence: TGTGCCAGCAAACCCGGGACTGGTAACACCGGGGAGCTGTTTTTT. This gives the protein CASKPGTGNTGELFF. This chain uses TRBV25-1 with TRBJ2-2; weak D call: TRBD2 (6 bases). This CDR3 has 15 residues. V lost 7 bases to trimming and J lost 2 bases, with 14 bases between them. The germline V gene has CDR1 MGHDK and CDR2 SYGVNS.

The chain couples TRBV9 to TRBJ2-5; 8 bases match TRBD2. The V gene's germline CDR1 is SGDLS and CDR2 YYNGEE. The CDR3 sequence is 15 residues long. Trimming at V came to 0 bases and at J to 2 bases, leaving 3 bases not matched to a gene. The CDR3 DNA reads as TGTGCCAGCAGCGTAGGACTAGCGCAACAAGAGACCCAGTACTTC. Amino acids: CASSVGLAQQETQYF.

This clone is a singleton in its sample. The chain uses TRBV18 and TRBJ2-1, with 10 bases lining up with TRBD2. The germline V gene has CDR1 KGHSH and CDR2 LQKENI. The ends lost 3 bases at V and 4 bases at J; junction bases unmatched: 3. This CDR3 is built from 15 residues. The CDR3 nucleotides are TGTGCCAGCTCACCGGAGGGACTAGCGTACAATGAGCAGTTCTTC. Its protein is CASSPEGLAYNEQFF.

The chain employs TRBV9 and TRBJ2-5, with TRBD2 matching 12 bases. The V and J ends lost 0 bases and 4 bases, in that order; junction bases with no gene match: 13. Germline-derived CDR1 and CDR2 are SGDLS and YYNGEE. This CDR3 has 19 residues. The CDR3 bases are TGTGCCAGCAGCGTAGCCCCTAGCGGGAGGGAAGCGAATTTAGAGACCCAGTACTTC. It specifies CASSVAPSGREANLETQYF.

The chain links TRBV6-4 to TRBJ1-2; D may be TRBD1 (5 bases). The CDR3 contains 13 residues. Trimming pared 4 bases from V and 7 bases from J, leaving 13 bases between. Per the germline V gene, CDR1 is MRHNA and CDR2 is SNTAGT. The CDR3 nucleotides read TGTGCCAGCAGTGCTGACAGAATGCGTGGCTACACCTTC. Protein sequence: CASSADRMRGYTF.

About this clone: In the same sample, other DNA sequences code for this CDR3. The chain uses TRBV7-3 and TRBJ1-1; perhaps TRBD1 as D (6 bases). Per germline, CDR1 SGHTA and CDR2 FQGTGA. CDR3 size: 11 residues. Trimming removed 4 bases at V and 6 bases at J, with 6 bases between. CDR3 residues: CASSSGAEAFF. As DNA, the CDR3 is TGTGCCAGCAGCTCAGGGGCTGAAGCTTTCTTT.

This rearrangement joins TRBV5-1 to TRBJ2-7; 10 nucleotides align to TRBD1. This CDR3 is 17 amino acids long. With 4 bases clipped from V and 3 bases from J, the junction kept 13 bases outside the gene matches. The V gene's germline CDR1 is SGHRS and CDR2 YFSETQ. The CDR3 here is CASSLSTGGSIGYEQYF. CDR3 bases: TGCGCCAGCAGCCTATCGACAGGGGGCTCAATTGGCTACGAGCAGTACTTC.

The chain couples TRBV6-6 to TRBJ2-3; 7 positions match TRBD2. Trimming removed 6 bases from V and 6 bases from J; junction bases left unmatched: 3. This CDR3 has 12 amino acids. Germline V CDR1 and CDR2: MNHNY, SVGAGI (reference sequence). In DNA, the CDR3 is TGTGCCAGCAGGCGGGAGACGGATACGCAGTATTTT. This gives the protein CASRRETDTQYF.